A single sample is the source of the 25 T cell receptor beta chains below, sequenced in a study of regulatory T cells in long-lasting Graves disease. Specified time point: newly diagnosed GD, antithyroid drugs for less than 3 months. Scientists built the TCR library using RNA that was extracted from PBMCs. Researchers made TCR beta libraries by using iRepertoire HTBI primers and running Arm-PCR on CDR3 regions. TCRdb re-called the multiplex PCR reads through MiXCR, storing one row per CDR3 protein. The sample shows a few hundred thousand distinct CDR3 sequences, 12% of them seen only once. In addition, the sample was reused for a study of T cells in Graves' hyperthyroidism and ophthalmopathy.

The sample in question was peripheral blood mononuclear cells (PBMCs), obtained at new diagnosis, from a patient treated with antithyroid drugs. The origin of the receptors is a woman between 18 and 29 years old with Graves disease.

This clonotype was counted ten times or more. The chain is built from TRBV20-1 and TRBJ2-5; 10 positions match TRBD2. Per germline, CDR1 DFQATT and CDR2 SNEGSKA (reference sequence). Losses at the gene ends were 5 bases for V and 5 bases for J; bases not matched to a gene: 8. The CDR3 runs 14 residues. Here the CDR3 reads CSAEAGGPGETQYF. CDR3 nucleotides: TGCAGTGCTGAAGCGGGAGGGCCAGGGGAGACCCAGTACTTC.

This clonotype has at least ten counts. J is TRBJ1-6 and V is TRBV7-2; D call uncertain. This CDR3 spans 18 amino acids. Germline loops: CDR1 SGHTA, CDR2 FQGNSA. The ends were cut back, 0 bases at V and 0 bases at J, with 12 bases in the middle. As DNA, the CDR3 is TGTGCCAGCAGCTTAGCGCAGGCTACTAGCTCCTATAATTCACCCCTCCACTTT. It yields the protein CASSLAQATSSYNSPLHF.

This clonotype was found many times. The rearrangement links TRBV7-2 to TRBJ2-5; a possible D gene is TRBD2 (7 bases). The length of the CDR3 is 15 residues. V was shortened by 4 bases and J by 3 bases, with 15 bases between the two germline ends. From germline, CDR1 is SGHTA and CDR2 FQGNSA. Written as DNA, the CDR3 is TGTGCCAGCAGCTGGGGGGGGGCGGTGAAAGAGACCCAGTACTTC. Protein sequence: CASSWGGAVKETQYF.

This clonotype was seen ten or more times. This chain joins TRBV12-3 or TRBV12-4 and TRBJ2-3; weak D call: TRBD2 (7 bases). The V gene lost 3 bases and the J gene lost 2 bases, with 12 bases spanning the gap. The CDR3 loop spans 15 amino acids. CDR3 amino acids: CASSFRGGITDTQYF. The CDR3, as DNA: TGTGCCAGCAGTTTTCGCGGGGGCATCACAGATACGCAGTATTTT.

This clonotype was counted between two and nine times. The rearrangement joins TRBV27 to TRBJ2-7, with a possible D match to TRBD2 (6 bases). V lost 3 bases and J lost 4, with 13 bases in between. The germline gives CDR1 MNHEY, CDR2 SMNVEV (reference sequence). This CDR3 comprises 14 residues. The CDR3, as DNA: TGTGCCAGCAGTTTTTCGGGGAGGCGGTACGAGCAGTACTTC. It yields the protein CASSFSGRRYEQYF.

This clonotype was seen at least ten times. The chain combines TRBV6-2 or TRBV6-3 with TRBJ2-7; 10 bases are a match to TRBD2. The CDR3 length is 16 residues. After removal of 2 bases from V and 0 bases from J, the junction contained 4 bases not matched to a gene. Germline CDR1 is MNHEY and CDR2 is SVGEGT. DNA for the CDR3: TGTGCCAGCAGTTACCTAGCGGGGGAGATCTCCTACGAGCAGTACGTC. Protein: CASSYLAGEISYEQYV.

This clonotype came up many times. The chain links TRBV12-3 or TRBV12-4 to TRBJ1-5; no definite D call. Trimming removed 2 bases from V and 7 bases from J, with 6 bases in between. The CDR3 has 12 residues. The CDR3 DNA sequence: TGTGCCAGCAGTTTACGGGAGCAGCCCCAGCATTTT. This encodes CASSLREQPQHF.

This clonotype occurred many times. The V call is TRBV5-1, the J call TRBJ2-1; D is unclear. Trimming cost V 2 bases and J 0 bases, with 9 bases left between them. CDR1 and CDR2 from the germline V gene are SGHRS and YFSETQ. CDR3 size: 15 residues. CDR3 DNA sequence: TGCGCCAGCAGCTTTCCTCGAAGCTCCTACAATGAGCAGTTCTTC. This codes for CASSFPRSSYNEQFF.

This clonotype was detected only a few times. This chain joins TRBV7-2 and TRBJ2-3, with 8 bases fitting TRBD2. Trimming cost V 5 bases and J 3 bases; bases outside gene matches: 10. The CDR3 loop spans 16 amino acids. CDR1 is SGHTA and CDR2 is FQGNSA in the germline V gene. The DNA for the CDR3 is TGTGCCAGCAGCCCGCGGACTAGCAATAGGACAGATACGCAGTATTTT. Translated, it gives CASSPRTSNRTDTQYF.

The chain is built from TRBV7-6 and TRBJ2-7, with 9 bases that match TRBD2. This CDR3 is 16 amino acids long. Germline trimming cut 5 bases from V and 7 bases from J; bases unmatched to any gene: 15. CDR1 is SGHVS, CDR2 FNYEAQ, per germline. CDR3 amino acids: CASSPITGGRAWEQYF. In DNA, the CDR3 is TGTGCCAGCAGCCCCATCACAGGCGGGAGGGCCTGGGAGCAGTACTTC.

V gene TRBV30 combines with J gene TRBJ2-1, with 10 bases lining up with TRBD2. V trimming: 4 bases; J trimming: 7 bases; junction bases outside the gene matches: 1. This CDR3 is built from 12 residues. The germline CDR1 and CDR2 sequences are GTSNPN and SVGIG (reference sequence). The CDR3 nucleotides read TGTGCCTGGACTAGCGGGAGTAATGAGCAGTTCTTC. Its translation: CAWTSGSNEQFF.

This clonotype occurred a few times. This chain uses TRBV4-1 with TRBJ2-1, with D unclear. Per the germline V gene, CDR1 is MGHRA and CDR2 is YSYEKL. This CDR3 is 15 amino acids long. V was trimmed by 0 bases and J by 4 bases, leaving 10 bases between them. The CDR3 region is CASSQDQTPYNEQFF. The CDR3 DNA is TGCGCCAGCAGCCAAGATCAAACCCCGTACAATGAGCAGTTCTTC.

There are many counts of this clonotype. V and J are TRBV7-3 and TRBJ1-5; tentative D call: TRBD1 (5 bases). Germline V gene sequence: CDR1 SGHTA, CDR2 FQGTGA. The CDR3 runs 15 residues. Trimming removed 4 bases at V and 7 bases at J, with 17 bases between. Here the CDR3 DNA reads TGTGCCAGCAGCTCCTTAGGCAGGGCGACGCAGCCCCAGCATTTT. Its translation: CASSSLGRATQPQHF.

This clonotype was detected only a few times. J is TRBJ2-1 and V is TRBV4-1; the match to TRBD2 covers 8 bases. V lost 0 bases, J lost 2 bases, and 12 bases stayed unmatched. Germline values: CDR1 MGHRA, CDR2 YSYEKL. The CDR3 loop spans 19 amino acids. The CDR3 spells CASSQDLLAPGRAYNEQFF. The CDR3 DNA follows: TGCGCCAGCAGCCAAGATTTGCTGGCTCCCGGGAGGGCCTACAATGAGCAGTTCTTC.

This clonotype was picked up many times. This chain uses TRBV10-3 with TRBJ1-3; the match to TRBD1 covers 8 bases. The CDR3 contains 13 residues. Germline CDR1 is ENHRY and CDR2 is SYGVKD. CDR3 in DNA: TGTGCAGGAAGACAGGGGTTCGGAAACACCATATATTTT. Translating it yields CAGRQGFGNTIYF.

In regard to this clonotype: This may be a read error: a much more frequent sequence differs by one nucleotide. This chain connects TRBV28 to TRBJ2-3; 9 nucleotides line up with TRBD2. The germline gives CDR1 MDHEN, CDR2 SYDVKM. The CDR3 has 16 amino acids. V lost 4 bases, J lost 4 bases, and 9 bases stayed unmatched. The CDR3 loop reads CASSSPGREGADTQYF. The CDR3 nucleotides read TGTGCCAGCAGTTCCCCCGGGCGGGAGGGGGCAGATACGCAGTATTTT.

This clonotype has ten or more counts. The chain recombines TRBV7-2 with TRBJ2-5, with unresolved D. This CDR3 contains 14 residues. V lost 1 base and J 11 bases, leaving 17 bases between the germline ends. From germline, CDR1 is SGHTA and CDR2 FQGNSA. CDR3 sequence (DNA): TGTGCCAGCAGCTTAGAAATCCTCACGGTGGAACAGTACTTC. It specifies CASSLEILTVEQYF. Supplemented by reference TRBV7-2 and TRBJ2-5, the full variable domain reads GAGVSQSPSNKVTEKGKDVELRCDPISGHTALYWYRQSLGQGLEFLIYFQGNSAPDKSGLPSDRFSAERTGGSVSTLTIQRTQQEDSAVYLCASSLEILTVEQYFGPGTRLLVL.

This clonotype came up many times. The rearrangement uses TRBV24-1 and TRBJ2-1, with 12 bases fitting TRBD2. CDR1 and CDR2 from the germline V gene are KGHDR and SFDVKD. This CDR3 is 16 amino acids long. V lost 9 bases to trimming and J lost 6 bases; unmatched junction nucleotides: 11. DNA of the CDR3: TGTGCCACCGAAGAGACACTAGCGGGAGGCAGCAATGAGCAGTTCTTC. This encodes CATEETLAGGSNEQFF.

Details on this clonotype: Since a much larger clone is just one base distant, this may be a read error. The chain couples TRBV4-3 to TRBJ1-1, with 9 bases fitting TRBD1. Germline-derived CDR1 and CDR2 are LGHNA and YSLEER. The J segment lost 0 bases and the V segment lost 4 bases, leaving 6 bases of the junction unmatched. This CDR3 is built from 16 residues. The CDR3 DNA reads as TGCGCCAGCAGCCGAGGGACAGGGTTCATGAACACTGAAGCTTTCTTT. This sequence encodes CASSRGTGFMNTEAFF.

V is TRBV7-2 and J is TRBJ2-7; no clear D. V was clipped by 5 bases and J by 5 bases, with 10 bases between them. The germline V gene has CDR1 SGHTA and CDR2 FQGNSA. This CDR3 is 12 amino acids long. CDR3 sequence (DNA): TGTGCCAGCAGCCCGCTGACCAACGAGCAGTACTTC. This gives the protein CASSPLTNEQYF.

This clonotype was recorded at least ten times. The rearrangement joins TRBV18 to TRBJ2-7; possibly TRBD1 for D (5 bases). CDR1 and CDR2 from the germline V gene are KGHSH and LQKENI. Trimming shortened V by 1 base and J by 9 bases, and 13 bases separated the two germline ends. The CDR3 consists of 13 residues. The CDR3 loop reads CASSPLQGVLQYV. The CDR3 nucleotides are TGTGCCAGCTCACCACTCCAAGGGGTGCTGCAGTACGTC.

This clonotype turned up a few times. The chain carries TRBV19 and TRBJ2-3, with D tentatively TRBD2 (6 bases). The CDR3 is made up of 15 amino acids. The germline gives CDR1 LNHDA, CDR2 SQIVND (reference sequence). The ends were cut back, 5 bases at V and 1 base at J, with 13 bases in the middle. The CDR3 DNA reads TGTGCCAGTAGTGGCACCGGGACTGGCACAGATACGCAGTATTTT. It yields the protein CASSGTGTGTDTQYF.

This clonotype was counted a few times. The chain is built from TRBV20-1 and TRBJ2-4, with 7 bases that match TRBD1. Germline lookup yields CDR1 DFQATT and CDR2 SNEGSKA (reference sequence). This CDR3 is 16 amino acids long. Trimming cost V 5 bases and J 6 bases; bases outside gene matches: 16. In DNA, the CDR3 is TGCAGTGCTGCAGACTGGCGGACAGGACGCGGAAACATTCAGTACTTC. This sequence encodes CSAADWRTGRGNIQYF.

This clonotype occurred many times. This chain links TRBV28 with TRBJ1-2, with D possibly being TRBD1 (5 bases). The germline V gene encodes CDR1 MDHEN and CDR2 SYDVKM. CDR3 size: 15 residues. V gave up 3 bases and J gave up 3 bases, with 14 bases separating them. CDR3 residues: CASSLGRGRDYGYTF. CDR3 in DNA: TGTGCCAGCAGTTTGGGCCGGGGGAGGGACTATGGCTACACCTTC.

The chain recombines TRBV19 with TRBJ2-1; 12 nucleotides match TRBD2. V was pared by 2 bases and J by 5 bases, with 10 bases of the junction left unmatched. CDR3 length equals 18 residues. Germline V gene data show CDR1 as LNHDA and CDR2 as SQIVND (reference sequence). CDR3 nucleotide sequence: TGTGCCAGTAGTATAAGGCTAGCGGGGGGGCCGCGTCACAATGAGCAGTTCTTC. Amino acids: CASSIRLAGGPRHNEQFF.